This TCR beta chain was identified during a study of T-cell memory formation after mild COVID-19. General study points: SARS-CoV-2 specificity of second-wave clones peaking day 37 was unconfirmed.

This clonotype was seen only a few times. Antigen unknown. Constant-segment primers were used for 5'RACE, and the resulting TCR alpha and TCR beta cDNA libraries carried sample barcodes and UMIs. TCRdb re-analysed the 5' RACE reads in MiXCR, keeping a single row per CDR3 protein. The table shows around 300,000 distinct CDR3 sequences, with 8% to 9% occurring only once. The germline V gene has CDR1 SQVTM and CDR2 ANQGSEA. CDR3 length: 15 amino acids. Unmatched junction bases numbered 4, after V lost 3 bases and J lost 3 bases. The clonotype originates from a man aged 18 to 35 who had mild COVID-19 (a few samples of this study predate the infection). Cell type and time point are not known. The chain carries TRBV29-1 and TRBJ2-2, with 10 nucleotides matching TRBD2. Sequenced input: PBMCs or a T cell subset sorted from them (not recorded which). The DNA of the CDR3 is TGCAGCGTTGACCTAGCGGGGGCCCACACCGGGGAGCTGTTTTTT. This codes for CSVDLAGAHTGELFF.